The 9 T cell receptor beta chains given below trace back to one sample, sequenced in a study of blood T cells in healthy people across ages. Using a J-beta primer mix together with a sample-barcoded 5' primer, a second PCR was run for about 6 to 12 cycles. TCRdb independently ran MiXCR on the 5' RACE reads; one entry per CDR3 protein. Of fewer than 1.5 million distinct CDR3 sequences listed, approximately 42% are singletons. The sequencing input was blood. All receptors derive from a woman aged 18 to 35 in good health.

This chain connects TRBV10-3 to TRBJ1-2; possible D gene TRBD1, 5 bases. Germline CDR1 ENHRY, CDR2 SYGVKD. CDR3 length: 17 residues. V was shortened by 10 bases and J by 0 bases, with 24 bases between the two germline ends. CDR3 coding DNA: TGTGCCACCCTTGGGGCGGCGGGCGGACTGACTAACTATGGCTACACCTTC. It is translated as CATLGAAGGLTNYGYTF.

This clonotype has only a few counts. The CDR3 loop reads CASSGGGRLKGETQYF. As DNA, the CDR3 is TGTGCCAGCAGCGGCGGGGGAAGGTTGAAGGGCGAGACCCAGTACTTC. This chain uses TRBV7-9 with TRBJ2-5; 7 bases are a match to TRBD2. Germline trimming cut 5 bases from V and 5 bases from J; bases unmatched to any gene: 14. Germline CDR1 SEHNR, CDR2 FQNEAQ (reference sequence). The CDR3 contains 16 residues. Looking up the rest from reference TRBV7-9 and TRBJ2-5 gives the full variable domain: DTGVSQNPRHKITKRGQNVTFRCDPISEHNRLYWYRQTLGQGPEFLTYFQNEAQLEKSRLLSDRFSAERPKGSFSTLEIQRTEQGDSAMYLCASSGGGRLKGETQYFGPGTRLLVL.

V and J are TRBV7-2 and TRBJ2-1, with 7 positions matching TRBD2. J was trimmed by 7 bases and V by 1 base; bases with no gene match: 7. Germline assignment: CDR1 SGHTA and CDR2 FQGNSA. The CDR3 is 15 amino acids. Here the CDR3 reads CASSLGAGAANEQFF. DNA of the CDR3: TGTGCCAGCAGCTTAGGGGCGGGAGCCGCGAATGAGCAGTTCTTC. The complete variable domain, with remaining parts taken from reference TRBV7-2 and TRBJ2-1, reads GAGVSQSPSNKVTEKGKDVELRCDPISGHTALYWYRQSLGQGLEFLIYFQGNSAPDKSGLPSDRFSAERTGGSVSTLTIQRTQQEDSAVYLCASSLGAGAANEQFFGPGTRLTVL.

Note on this clonotype: This may arise from a read error, as a much more abundant clone is one base away. J is TRBJ1-1 and V is TRBV6-5; no firm D call. This CDR3 spans 11 amino acids. V was clipped by 6 bases and J by 6 bases, with 8 bases between them. Germline lookup yields CDR1 MNHEY and CDR2 SVGAGI. CDR3 bases: TGTGCCAGCAGAAGAGACGCTGAAGCTTTCTTT. This sequence encodes CASRRDAEAFF.

This clonotype has only a few counts. V and J are TRBV4-1 and TRBJ2-1; TRBD2 aligns across 10 bases. The closer fit of TRBJ2-7 to the DNA end suggests the J call may be wrong. The CDR3 loop spans 20 amino acids. Germline V gene sequence: CDR1 MGHRA, CDR2 YSYEKL. CDR3 protein: CASSQDLVLAGSNPYNEQYF. The CDR3, as DNA: TGCGCCAGCAGCCAAGATCTTGTACTAGCGGGATCAAATCCCTACAATGAGCAGTACTTC.

This clonotype is a singleton in its sample. The chain is built from TRBV12-3 or TRBV12-4 and TRBJ1-2; D is undetermined. Trimming removed 5 bases at V and 8 bases at J, with 18 bases between. The CDR3 runs 14 residues. CDR3 DNA: TGTGCCAGCAGTGTCCGGCCCACTCAAGGGGGCTACACCTTC. Its translation: CASSVRPTQGGYTF.

This clonotype is a singleton in its sample. The chain employs TRBV6-5 and TRBJ1-1, with D unresolved. The V gene's germline CDR1 is MNHEY and CDR2 SVGAGI. Trimming cost V 2 bases and J 0 bases, with 16 bases left between them. The CDR3 has 17 amino acids. The CDR3 reads CASSYAVQALMNTEAFF. CDR3 nucleotides: TGTGCCAGCAGTTACGCGGTGCAGGCGCTCATGAACACTGAAGCTTTCTTT.

The V call is TRBV5-5, the J call TRBJ2-5; 10 bases are shared with TRBD2. Germline lookup yields CDR1 SGHKS and CDR2 YYEKEE (reference sequence). The CDR3 loop spans 15 amino acids. V dropped 4 bases and J dropped 2; count of bases not matched to a gene: 5. CDR3 sequence reads: CASSQTSGFQETQYF. Here the CDR3 DNA reads TGTGCCAGCAGCCAGACTAGCGGGTTTCAAGAGACCCAGTACTTC.

The CDR3 region is CTLPTLHF. The CDR3 DNA reads as TGTACCCTCCCTACCCTCCACTTT. This sequence joins TRBV28 and TRBJ1-6; no firm D call. This CDR3 is 8 amino acids long. Germline CDR1 MDHEN, CDR2 SYDVKM.